This TCR beta chain was retrieved from a study of cytomegalovirus exposure and HLA in healthy donors. Study-level results: First-cohort TCR clusters were later found to tend to co-occur in the roughly 120 validation repertoires.

With V trimmed by 4 bases and J by 2 bases, 10 bases remained unmatched. The CDR3 has 17 residues. The germline V gene encodes CDR1 SGHNT and CDR2 YYREEE (reference sequence). This clone came up once. Its antigen is undetermined. The donors were part of the 120-subject validation cohort, which stood apart from the roughly 730-subject first cohort. The method was immunoSEQ multiplex PCR; TCRdb's version includes in-frame clones alone and lacks a portion of them. Of 150,000 to 200,000 clones listed, approximately 90% were seen once; the top ten hold around 3%. The receptor comes from a man in his late teens or twenties in good health and CMV-seronegative. The sequencing input was PBMCs. V gene TRBV5-4 combines with J gene TRBJ1-5, with 9 bases matching TRBD1. This CDR3 reads CASSIQPGQGRNQPQHF. CDR3 DNA sequence: TGTGCCAGCAGCATCCAGCCGGGACAGGGCCGCAATCAGCCCCAGCATTTT. Complete variable domain (other parts from reference TRBV5-4 and TRBJ1-5): ETGVTQSPTHLIKTRGQQVTLRCSSQSGHNTVSWYQQALGQGPQFIFQYYREEENGRGNFPPRFSGLQFPNYSSELNVNALELDDSALYLCASSIQPGQGRNQPQHFGDGTRLSIL.